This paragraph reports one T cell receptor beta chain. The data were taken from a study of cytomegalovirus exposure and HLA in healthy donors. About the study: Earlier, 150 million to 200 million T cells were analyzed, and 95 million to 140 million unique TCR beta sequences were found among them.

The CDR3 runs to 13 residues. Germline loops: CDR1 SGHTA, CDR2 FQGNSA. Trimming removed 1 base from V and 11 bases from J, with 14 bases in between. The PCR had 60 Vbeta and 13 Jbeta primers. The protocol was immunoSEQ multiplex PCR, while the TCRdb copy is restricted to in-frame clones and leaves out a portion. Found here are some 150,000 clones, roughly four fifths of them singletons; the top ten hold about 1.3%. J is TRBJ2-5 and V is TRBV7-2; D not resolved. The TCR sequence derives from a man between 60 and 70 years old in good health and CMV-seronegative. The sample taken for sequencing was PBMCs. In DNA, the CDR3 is TGTGCCAGCAGCTTAGAAGTTGTGCGTGAGCAGTACTTC. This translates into CASSLEVVREQYF.